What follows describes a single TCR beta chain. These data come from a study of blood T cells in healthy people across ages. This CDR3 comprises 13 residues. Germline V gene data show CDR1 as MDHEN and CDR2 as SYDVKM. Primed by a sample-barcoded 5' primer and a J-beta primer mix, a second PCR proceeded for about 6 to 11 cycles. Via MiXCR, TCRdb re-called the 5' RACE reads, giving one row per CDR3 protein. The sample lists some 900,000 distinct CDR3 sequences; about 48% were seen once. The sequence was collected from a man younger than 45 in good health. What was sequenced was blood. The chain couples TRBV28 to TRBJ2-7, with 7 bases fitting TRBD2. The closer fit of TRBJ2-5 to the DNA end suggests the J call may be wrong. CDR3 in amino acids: CASTTGLPATQYF. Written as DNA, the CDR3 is TGTGCCAGCACGACGGGACTACCGGCGACCCAGTACTTC.